Detailed here is one T cell receptor (beta chain). Source study methods: It was from reference gene primer amplification that nucleated cell counts were estimated. Only in-frame clones appear in the TCRdb table, and some are missing; sequencing was by immunoSEQ multiplex PCR. D and trimming come from the DNA, and the V and J calls and clone size come from that table. Among approximately 50,000 clones listed, around 92% were seen once. The record originates from a study of blood T cell repertoires in COVID-19. Turning to the study itself: Samples of COVID-19 (acute and convalescent) were obtained from the United States, Italy and Spain. PBMCs, B-cell-depleted T cells, or T cells provided the cDNA or gDNA that made up the material.

This CDR3 region has 14 residues. The germline CDR1 and CDR2 sequences are LNHDA and SQIVND (reference sequence). Between the trimmed V and J ends, which lost 6 bases and 2 bases, there was a span of 12 bases. Sequencing was done on a sample of peripheral blood. This TCR was sampled from a man aged 45-60 years with active COVID-19. This chain connects TRBV19 to TRBJ2-3, with TRBD2 as a possible D gene (7 bases). The CDR3 sequence: CASSVRGATDTQYF. CDR3 nucleotide sequence: TGTGCCAGTAGCGTACGGGGGGCCACAGATACGCAGTATTTT. The full variable domain, rest sourced from reference TRBV19 and TRBJ2-3, is DGGITQSPKYLFRKEGQNVTLSCEQNLNHDAMYWYRQDPGQGLRLIYYSQIVNDFQKGDIAEGYSVSREKKESFPLTVTSAQKNPTAFYLCASSVRGATDTQYFGPGTRLTVL.